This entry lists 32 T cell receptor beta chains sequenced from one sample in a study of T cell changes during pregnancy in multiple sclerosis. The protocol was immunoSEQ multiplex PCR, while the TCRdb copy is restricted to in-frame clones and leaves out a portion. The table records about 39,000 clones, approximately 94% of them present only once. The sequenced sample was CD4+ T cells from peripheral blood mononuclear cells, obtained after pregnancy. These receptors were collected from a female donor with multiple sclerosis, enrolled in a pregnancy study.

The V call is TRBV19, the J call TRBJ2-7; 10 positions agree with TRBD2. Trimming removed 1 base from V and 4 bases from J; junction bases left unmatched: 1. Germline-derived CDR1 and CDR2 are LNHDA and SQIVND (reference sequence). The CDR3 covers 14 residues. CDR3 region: CASSIGSGRYEQYF. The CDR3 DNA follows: TGTGCCAGTAGTATAGGTAGCGGGAGGTACGAGCAGTACTTC. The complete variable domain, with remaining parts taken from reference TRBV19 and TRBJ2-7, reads DGGITQSPKYLFRKEGQNVTLSCEQNLNHDAMYWYRQDPGQGLRLIYYSQIVNDFQKGDIAEGYSVSREKKESFPLTVTSAQKNPTAFYLCASSIGSGRYEQYFGPGTRLTVT.

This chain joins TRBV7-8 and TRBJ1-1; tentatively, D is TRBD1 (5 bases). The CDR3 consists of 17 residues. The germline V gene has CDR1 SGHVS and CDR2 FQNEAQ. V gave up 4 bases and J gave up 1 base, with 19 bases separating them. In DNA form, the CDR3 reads TGTGCCAGCAGCTCCTGGGGGGGGGTGGCGGGGAACACTGAAGCTTTCTTT. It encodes CASSSWGGVAGNTEAFF.

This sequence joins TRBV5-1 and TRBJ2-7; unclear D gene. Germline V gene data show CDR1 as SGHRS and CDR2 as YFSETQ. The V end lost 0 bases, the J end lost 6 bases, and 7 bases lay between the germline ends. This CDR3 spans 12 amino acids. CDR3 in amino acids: CASSLVRSEQYF. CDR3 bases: TGCGCCAGCAGCTTGGTCCGGTCCGAGCAGTACTTC.

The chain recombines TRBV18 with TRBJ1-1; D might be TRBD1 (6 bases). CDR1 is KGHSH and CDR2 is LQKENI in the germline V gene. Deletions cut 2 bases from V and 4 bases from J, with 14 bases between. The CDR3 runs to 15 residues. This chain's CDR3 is CASSPNGGAGTEAFF. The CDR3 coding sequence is TGTGCCAGCTCACCAAACGGGGGGGCCGGCACTGAAGCTTTCTTT. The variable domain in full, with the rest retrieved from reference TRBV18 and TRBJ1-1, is NAGVMQNPRHLVRRRGQEARLRCSPMKGHSHVYWYRQLPEEGLKFMVYLQKENIIDESGMPKERFSAEFPKEGPSILRIQQVVRGDSAAYFCASSPNGGAGTEAFFGQGTRLTVV.

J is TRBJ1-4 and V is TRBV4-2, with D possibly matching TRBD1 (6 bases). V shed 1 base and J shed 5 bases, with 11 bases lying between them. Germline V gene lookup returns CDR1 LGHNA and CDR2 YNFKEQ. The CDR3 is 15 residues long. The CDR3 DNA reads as TGTGCCAGCAGCCAAGGAGAAGGGGGAAATGAAAAACTGTTTTTT. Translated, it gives CASSQGEGGNEKLFF.

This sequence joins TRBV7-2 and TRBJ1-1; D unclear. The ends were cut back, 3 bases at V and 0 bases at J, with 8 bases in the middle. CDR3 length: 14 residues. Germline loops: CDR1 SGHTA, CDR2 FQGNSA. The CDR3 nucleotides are TGTGCCAGCAGCTTCGGGTACATGAACACTGAAGCTTTCTTT. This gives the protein CASSFGYMNTEAFF. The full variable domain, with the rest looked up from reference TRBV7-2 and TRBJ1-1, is GAGVSQSPSNKVTEKGKDVELRCDPISGHTALYWYRQSLGQGLEFLIYFQGNSAPDKSGLPSDRFSAERTGGSVSTLTIQRTQQEDSAVYLCASSFGYMNTEAFFGQGTRLTVV.

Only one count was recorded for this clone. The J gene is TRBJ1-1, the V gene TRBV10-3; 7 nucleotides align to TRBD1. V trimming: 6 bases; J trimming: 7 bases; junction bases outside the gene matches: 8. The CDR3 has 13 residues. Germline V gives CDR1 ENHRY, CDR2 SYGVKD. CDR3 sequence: CAIRLDRAGEAFF. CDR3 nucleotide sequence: TGTGCCATCAGATTAGACAGGGCCGGTGAAGCTTTCTTT.

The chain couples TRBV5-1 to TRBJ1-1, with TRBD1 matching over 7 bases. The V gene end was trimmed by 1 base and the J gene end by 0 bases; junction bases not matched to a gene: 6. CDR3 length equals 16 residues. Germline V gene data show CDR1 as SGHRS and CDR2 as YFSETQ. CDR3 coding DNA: TGCGCCAGCAGCTTGCAGGGGGACGGATTGAACACTGAAGCTTTCTTT. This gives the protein CASSLQGDGLNTEAFF.

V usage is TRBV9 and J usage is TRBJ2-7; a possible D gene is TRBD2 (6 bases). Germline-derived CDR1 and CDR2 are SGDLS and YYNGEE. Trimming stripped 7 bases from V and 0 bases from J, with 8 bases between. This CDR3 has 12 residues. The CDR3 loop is CASSGDSYEQYF. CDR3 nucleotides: TGTGCCAGCTCGGGGGACTCCTACGAGCAGTACTTC.

The CDR3: CASSTGTGGEQYF. The DNA for the CDR3 is TGTGCCAGTAGTACCGGGACAGGGGGCGAGCAGTACTTC. The genes are TRBV19 and TRBJ2-7; 11 nucleotides line up with TRBD1. J was trimmed by 6 bases and V by 4 bases; bases with no gene match: 2. The CDR3 runs to 13 residues. The germline V gene has CDR1 LNHDA and CDR2 SQIVND (reference sequence).

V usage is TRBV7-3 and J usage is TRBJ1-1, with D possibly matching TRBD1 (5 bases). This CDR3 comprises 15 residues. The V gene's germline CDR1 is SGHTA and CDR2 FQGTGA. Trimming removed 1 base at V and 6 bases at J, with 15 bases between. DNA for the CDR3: TGTGCCAGCAGCTTAAGGGGCGGCAGGGAGGCTGAAGCTTTCTTT. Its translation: CASSLRGGREAEAFF.

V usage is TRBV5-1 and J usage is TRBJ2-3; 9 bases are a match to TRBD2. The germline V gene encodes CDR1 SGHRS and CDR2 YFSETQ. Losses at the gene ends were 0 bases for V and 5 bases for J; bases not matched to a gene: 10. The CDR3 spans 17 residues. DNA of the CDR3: TGCGCCAGCAGCTTGGCCCATCTAGCGGGGCAGCGAGATACGCAGTATTTT. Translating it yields CASSLAHLAGQRDTQYF.

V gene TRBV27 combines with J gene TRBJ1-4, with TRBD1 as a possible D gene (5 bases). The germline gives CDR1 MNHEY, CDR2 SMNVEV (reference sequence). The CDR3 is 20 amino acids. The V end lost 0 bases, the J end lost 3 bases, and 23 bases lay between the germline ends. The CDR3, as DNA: TGTGCCAGCAGTTTATCAGTGTGGGGTGGTAGCGGGGACGCTAATGAAAAACTGTTTTTT. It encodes CASSLSVWGGSGDANEKLFF.

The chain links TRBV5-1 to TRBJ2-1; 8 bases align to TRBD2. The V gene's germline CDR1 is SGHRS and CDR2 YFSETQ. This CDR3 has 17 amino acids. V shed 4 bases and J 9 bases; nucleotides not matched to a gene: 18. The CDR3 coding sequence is TGCGCCAGCAGCCCATCTTTCTCCGCGGGGGGCCAGGGTGAGCAGTTCTTC. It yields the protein CASSPSFSAGGQGEQFF.

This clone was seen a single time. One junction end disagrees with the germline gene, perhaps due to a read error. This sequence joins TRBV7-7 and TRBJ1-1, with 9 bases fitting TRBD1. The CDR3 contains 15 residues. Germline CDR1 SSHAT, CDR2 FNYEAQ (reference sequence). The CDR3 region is CASSQGQGFRTEAFF. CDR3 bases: TGTGCTAGCAGCCAGGGACAGGGTTTCAGGACTGAAGCTTTCTTT.

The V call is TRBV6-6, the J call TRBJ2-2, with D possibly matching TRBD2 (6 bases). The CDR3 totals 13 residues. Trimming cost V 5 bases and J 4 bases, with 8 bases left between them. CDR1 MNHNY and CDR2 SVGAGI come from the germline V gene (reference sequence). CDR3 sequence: CASSERVTGELFF. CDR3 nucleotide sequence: TGTGCCAGCAGTGAGCGGGTCACCGGGGAGCTGTTTTTT.

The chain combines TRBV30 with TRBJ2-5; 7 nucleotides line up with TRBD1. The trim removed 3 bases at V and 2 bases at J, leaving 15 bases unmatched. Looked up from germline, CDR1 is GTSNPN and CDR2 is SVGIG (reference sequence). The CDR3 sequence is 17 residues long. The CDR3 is CAWRSGVSGQQQETQYF. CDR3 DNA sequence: TGTGCCTGGAGGAGTGGAGTATCGGGACAGCAACAAGAGACCCAGTACTTC. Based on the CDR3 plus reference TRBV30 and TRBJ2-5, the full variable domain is SQTIHQWPATLVQPVGSPLSLECTVEGTSNPNLYWYRQAAGRGLQLLFYSVGIGQISSEVPQNLSASRPQDRQFILSSKKLLLSDSGFYLCAWRSGVSGQQQETQYFGPGTRLLVL.

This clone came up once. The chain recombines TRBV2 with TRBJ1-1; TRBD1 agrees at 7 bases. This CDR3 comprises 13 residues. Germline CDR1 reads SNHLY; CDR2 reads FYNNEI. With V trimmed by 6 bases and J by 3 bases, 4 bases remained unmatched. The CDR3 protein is CASSDTGDTEAFF. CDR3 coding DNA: TGTGCCAGCAGCGATACAGGGGACACTGAAGCTTTCTTT.

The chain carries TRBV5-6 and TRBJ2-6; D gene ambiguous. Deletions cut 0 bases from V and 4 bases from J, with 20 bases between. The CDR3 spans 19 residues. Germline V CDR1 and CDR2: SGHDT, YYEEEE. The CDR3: CASSLGEVRRSLGANVLTF. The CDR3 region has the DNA TGTGCCAGCAGCTTGGGAGAGGTCAGACGTTCTCTAGGGGCCAACGTCCTGACTTTC.

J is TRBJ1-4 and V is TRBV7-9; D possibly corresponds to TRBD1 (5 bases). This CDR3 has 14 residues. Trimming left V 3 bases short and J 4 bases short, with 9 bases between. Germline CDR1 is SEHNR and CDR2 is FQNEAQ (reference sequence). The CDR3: CASSLGQYNEKLFF. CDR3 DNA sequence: TGTGCCAGCAGCTTGGGGCAGTATAATGAAAAACTGTTTTTT.

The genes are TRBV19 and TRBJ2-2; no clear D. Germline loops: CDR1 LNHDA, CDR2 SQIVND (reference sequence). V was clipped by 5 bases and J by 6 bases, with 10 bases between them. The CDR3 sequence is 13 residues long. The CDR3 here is CASSSLSSGELFF. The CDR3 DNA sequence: TGTGCCAGTAGTTCCCTAAGCTCCGGGGAGCTGTTTTTT.

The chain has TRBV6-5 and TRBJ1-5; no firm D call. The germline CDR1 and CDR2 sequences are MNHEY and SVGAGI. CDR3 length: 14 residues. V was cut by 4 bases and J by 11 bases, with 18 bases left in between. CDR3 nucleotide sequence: TGTGCCAGCAGTTTAGGTGGGCTAATTATGACCCAGCATTTT. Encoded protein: CASSLGGLIMTQHF.

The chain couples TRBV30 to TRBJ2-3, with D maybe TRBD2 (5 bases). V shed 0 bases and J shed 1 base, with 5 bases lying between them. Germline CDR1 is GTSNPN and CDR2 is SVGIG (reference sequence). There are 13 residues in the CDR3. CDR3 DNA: TGTGCCTGGAGTGTACTAGGCACAGATACGCAGTATTTT. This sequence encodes CAWSVLGTDTQYF.

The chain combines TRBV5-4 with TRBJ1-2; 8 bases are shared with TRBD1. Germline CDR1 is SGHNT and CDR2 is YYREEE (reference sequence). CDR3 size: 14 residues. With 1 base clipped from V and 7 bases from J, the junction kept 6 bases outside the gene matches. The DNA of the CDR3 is TGTGCCAGCAGCTTGAGCGGACAGGGTTTTGGCTACACCTTC. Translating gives CASSLSGQGFGYTF.

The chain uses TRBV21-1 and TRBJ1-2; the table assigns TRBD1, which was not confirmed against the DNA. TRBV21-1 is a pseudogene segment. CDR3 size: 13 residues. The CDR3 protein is CASSKGQVYGYTF. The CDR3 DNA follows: TGTGCCAGCAGCAAGGGTCAGGTCTATGGCTACACCTTC.

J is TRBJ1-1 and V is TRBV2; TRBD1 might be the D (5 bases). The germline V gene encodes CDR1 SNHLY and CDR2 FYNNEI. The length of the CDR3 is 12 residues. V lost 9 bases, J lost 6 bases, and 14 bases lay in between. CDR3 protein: CARRGTGAEAFF. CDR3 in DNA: TGTGCCAGACGTGGGACGGGGGCTGAAGCTTTCTTT.

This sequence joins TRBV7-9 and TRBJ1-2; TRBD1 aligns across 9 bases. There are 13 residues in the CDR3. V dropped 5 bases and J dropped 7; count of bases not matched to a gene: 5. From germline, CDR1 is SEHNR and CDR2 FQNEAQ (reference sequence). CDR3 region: CASSIGTGSGYTF. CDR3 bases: TGTGCCAGCAGCATTGGGACAGGGAGTGGCTACACCTTC.

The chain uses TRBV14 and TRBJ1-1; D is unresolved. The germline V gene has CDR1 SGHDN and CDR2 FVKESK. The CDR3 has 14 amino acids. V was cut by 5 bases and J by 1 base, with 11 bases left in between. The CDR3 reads CASSDLGENTEAFF. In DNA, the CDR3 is TGTGCCAGCAGCGACCTAGGCGAGAACACTGAAGCTTTCTTT.

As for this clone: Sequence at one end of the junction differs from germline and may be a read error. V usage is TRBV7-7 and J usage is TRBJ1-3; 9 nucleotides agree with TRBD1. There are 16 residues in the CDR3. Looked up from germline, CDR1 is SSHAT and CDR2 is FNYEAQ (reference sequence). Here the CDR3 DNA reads TGTGCTAGCAGCTTAGGGACAGGGAAGGCTGGAAACACCATATATTTT. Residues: CASSLGTGKAGNTIYF.

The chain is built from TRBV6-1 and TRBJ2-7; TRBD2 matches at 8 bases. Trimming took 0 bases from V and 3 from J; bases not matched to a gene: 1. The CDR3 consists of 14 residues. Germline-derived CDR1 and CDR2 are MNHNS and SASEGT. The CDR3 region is CASSEAAGGYEQYF. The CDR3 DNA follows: TGTGCCAGCAGTGAAGCTGCGGGGGGCTACGAGCAGTACTTC.

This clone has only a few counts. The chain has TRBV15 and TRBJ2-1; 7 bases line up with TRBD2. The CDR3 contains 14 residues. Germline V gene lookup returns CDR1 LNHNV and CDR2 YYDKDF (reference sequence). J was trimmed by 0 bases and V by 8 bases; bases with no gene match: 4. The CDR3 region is CATRAGSSYNEQFF. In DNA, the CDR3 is TGTGCCACCCGAGCGGGGAGCTCCTACAATGAGCAGTTCTTC.

This chain's CDR3 is CASSLGGAGGETQYF. As DNA, the CDR3 is TGTGCCAGCAGCTTAGGAGGGGCGGGGGGAGAGACCCAGTACTTC. The rearrangement uses TRBV7-8 and TRBJ2-5; 8 positions agree with TRBD2. Losses at the gene ends were 1 base for V and 4 bases for J; bases not matched to a gene: 5. CDR1 SGHVS and CDR2 FQNEAQ come from the germline V gene. The CDR3 has 15 amino acids.